This T cell receptor (beta chain) appears in the sequencing data of a study of cytomegalovirus exposure and HLA in healthy donors. Clones were sequenced by immunoSEQ multiplex PCR, and TCRdb holds only the in-frame ones, with some missing. This table holds 100,000 to 150,000 clones, roughly 90% found once. The roughly 120-subject validation cohort, separate from the 666-subject first cohort, included the donors. The CDR3 contains 14 residues. Germline V gene data show CDR1 as SGHNT and CDR2 as YYREEE (reference sequence). Trimming pared 0 bases from V and 4 bases from J, leaving 7 bases between. The rearrangement uses TRBV5-4 and TRBJ2-2; no clear D. The origin of this receptor is a woman in her late teens or twenties in good health and CMV-seronegative. Material for sequencing was PBMCs. The CDR3 bases are TGTGCCAGCAGCTTGGACTTTTCCACCGGGGAGCTGTTTTTT. It yields the protein CASSLDFSTGELFF.